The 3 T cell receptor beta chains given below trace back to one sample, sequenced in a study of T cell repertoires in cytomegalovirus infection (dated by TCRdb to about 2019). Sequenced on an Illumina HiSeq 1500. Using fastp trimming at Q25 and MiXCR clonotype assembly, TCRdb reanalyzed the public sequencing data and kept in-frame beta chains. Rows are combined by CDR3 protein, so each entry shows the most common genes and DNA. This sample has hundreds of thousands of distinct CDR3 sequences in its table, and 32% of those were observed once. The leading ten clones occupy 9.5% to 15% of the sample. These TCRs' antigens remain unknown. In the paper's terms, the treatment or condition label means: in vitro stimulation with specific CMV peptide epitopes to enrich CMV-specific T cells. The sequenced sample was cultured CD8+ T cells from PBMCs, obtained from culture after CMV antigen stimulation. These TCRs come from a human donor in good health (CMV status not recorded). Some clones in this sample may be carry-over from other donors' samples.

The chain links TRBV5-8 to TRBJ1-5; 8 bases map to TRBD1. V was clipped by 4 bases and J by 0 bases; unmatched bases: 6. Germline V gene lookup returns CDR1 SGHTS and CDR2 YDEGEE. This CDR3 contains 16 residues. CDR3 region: CASSLTGGDSNQPQHF. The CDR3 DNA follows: TGTGCCAGCAGCCTTACAGGGGGAGATAGCAATCAGCCCCAGCATTTT. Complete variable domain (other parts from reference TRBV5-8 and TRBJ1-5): EAGVTQSPTHLIKTRGQQATLRCSPISGHTSVYWYQQALGLGLQFLLWYDEGEERNRGNFPPRFSGRQFPNYSSELNVNALELEDSALYLCASSLTGGDSNQPQHFGDGTRLSIL.

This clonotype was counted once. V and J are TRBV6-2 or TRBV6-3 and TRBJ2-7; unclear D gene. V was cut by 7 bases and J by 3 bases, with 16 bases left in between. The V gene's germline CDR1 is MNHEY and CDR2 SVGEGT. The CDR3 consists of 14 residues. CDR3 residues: CASKPSGVIYEQYV. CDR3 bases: TGTGCCAGCAAGCCGTCTGGGGTTATCTACGAGCAGTACGTC.

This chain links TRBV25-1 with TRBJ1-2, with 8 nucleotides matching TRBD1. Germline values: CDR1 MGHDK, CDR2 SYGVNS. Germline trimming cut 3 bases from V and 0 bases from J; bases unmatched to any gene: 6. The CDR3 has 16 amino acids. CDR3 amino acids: CASSDRGRVPNYGYTF. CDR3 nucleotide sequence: TGTGCCAGCAGTGACAGGGGGCGAGTTCCTAACTATGGCTACACCTTC.